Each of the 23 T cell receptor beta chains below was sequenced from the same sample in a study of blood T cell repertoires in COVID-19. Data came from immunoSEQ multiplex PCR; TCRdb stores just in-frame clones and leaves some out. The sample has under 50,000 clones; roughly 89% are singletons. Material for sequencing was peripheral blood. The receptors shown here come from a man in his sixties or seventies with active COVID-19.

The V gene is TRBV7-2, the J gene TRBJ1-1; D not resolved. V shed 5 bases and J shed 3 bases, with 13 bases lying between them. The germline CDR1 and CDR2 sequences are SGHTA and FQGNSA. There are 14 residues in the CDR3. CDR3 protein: CASSPGAWDTEAFF. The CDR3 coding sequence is TGTGCCAGCAGCCCGGGAGCCTGGGACACTGAAGCTTTCTTT.

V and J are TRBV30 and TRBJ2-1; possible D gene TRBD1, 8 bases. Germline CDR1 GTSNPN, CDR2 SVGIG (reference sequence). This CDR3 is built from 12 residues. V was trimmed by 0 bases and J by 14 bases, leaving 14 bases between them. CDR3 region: CAWSVRQGREFF. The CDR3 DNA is TGTGCCTGGAGTGTAAGACAGGGGAGGGAGTTCTTC.

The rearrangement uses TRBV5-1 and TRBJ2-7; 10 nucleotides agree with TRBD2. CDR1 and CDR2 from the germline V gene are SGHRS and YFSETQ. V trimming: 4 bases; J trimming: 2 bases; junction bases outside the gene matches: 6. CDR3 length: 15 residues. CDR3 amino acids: CASSTIAGGTYEQYF. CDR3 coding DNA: TGCGCCAGCAGCACAATAGCGGGGGGAACCTACGAGCAGTACTTC.

CDR3 in DNA: TGTGCCAGCAGTTACGAGACAGGGGCCCTGCGCGAGCAGTACTTC. Translating gives CASSYETGALREQYF. The V call is TRBV6-5, the J call TRBJ2-7; 8 positions agree with TRBD1. The V gene's germline CDR1 is MNHEY and CDR2 SVGAGI. V lost 2 bases and J lost 6; bases outside the gene matches: 9. There are 15 residues in the CDR3.

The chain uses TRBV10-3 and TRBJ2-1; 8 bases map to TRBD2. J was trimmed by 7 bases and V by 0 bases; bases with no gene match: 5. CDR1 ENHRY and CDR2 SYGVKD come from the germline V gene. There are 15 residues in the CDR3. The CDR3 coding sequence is TGTGCCATCAGTGAGTCGAGGACTAGCAAAAATGAGCAGTTCTTC. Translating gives CAISESRTSKNEQFF.

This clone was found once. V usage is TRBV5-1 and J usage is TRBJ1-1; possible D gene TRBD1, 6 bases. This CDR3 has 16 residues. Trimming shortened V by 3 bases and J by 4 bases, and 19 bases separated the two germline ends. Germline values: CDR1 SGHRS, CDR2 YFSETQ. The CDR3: CASSSQPPGAGTEAFF. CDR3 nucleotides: TGCGCCAGCAGCTCCCAGCCTCCAGGGGCCGGCACTGAAGCTTTCTTT. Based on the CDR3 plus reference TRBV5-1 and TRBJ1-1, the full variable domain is KAGVTQTPRYLIKTRGQQVTLSCSPISGHRSVSWYQQTPGQGLQFLFEYFSETQRNKGNFPGRFSGRQFSNSRSEMNVSTLELGDSALYLCASSSQPPGAGTEAFFGQGTRLTVV.

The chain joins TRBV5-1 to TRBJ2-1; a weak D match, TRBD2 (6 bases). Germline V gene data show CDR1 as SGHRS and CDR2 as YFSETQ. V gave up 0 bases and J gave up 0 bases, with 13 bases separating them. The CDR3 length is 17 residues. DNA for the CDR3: TGCGCCAGCAGCTTGGACCTCGTGGGGGGCTCCTACAATGAGCAGTTCTTC. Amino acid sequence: CASSLDLVGGSYNEQFF.

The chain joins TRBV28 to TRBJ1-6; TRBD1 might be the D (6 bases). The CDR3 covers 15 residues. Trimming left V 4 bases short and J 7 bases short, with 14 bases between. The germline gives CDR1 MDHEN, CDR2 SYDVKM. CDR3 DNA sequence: TGTGCCAGCAGTTATAAAGGACAGAAGAATTCACCCCTCCACTTT. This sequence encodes CASSYKGQKNSPLHF.

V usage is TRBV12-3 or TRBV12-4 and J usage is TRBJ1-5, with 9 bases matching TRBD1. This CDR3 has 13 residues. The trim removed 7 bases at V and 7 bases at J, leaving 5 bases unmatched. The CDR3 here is CASTQGARQPQHF. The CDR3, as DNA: TGTGCCAGCACACAGGGGGCAAGACAGCCCCAGCATTTT.

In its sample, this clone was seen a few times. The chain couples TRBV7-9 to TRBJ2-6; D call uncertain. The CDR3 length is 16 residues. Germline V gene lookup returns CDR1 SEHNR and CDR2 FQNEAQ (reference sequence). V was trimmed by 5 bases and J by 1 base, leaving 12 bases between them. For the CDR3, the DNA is TGTGCCAGCAGCCAGAGGTTACGTTCTGGGGCCAACGTCCTGACTTTC. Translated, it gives CASSQRLRSGANVLTF.

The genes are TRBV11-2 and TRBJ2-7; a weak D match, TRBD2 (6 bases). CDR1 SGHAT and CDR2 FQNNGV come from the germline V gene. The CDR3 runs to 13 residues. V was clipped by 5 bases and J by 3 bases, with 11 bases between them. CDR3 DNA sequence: TGTGCCAGCAGCCAGGGACTCAACTACGAGCAGTACTTC. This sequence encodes CASSQGLNYEQYF.

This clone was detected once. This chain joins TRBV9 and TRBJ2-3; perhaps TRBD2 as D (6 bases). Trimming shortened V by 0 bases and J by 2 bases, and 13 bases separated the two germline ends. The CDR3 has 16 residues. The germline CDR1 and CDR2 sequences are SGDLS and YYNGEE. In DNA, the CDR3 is TGTGCCAGCAGCGTAGGGGTTCTAGCGATCACAGATACGCAGTATTTT. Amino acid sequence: CASSVGVLAITDTQYF.

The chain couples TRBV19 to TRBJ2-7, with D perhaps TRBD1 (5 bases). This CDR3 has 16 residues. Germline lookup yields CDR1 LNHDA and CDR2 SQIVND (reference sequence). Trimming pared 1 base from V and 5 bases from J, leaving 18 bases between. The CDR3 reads CASSIAHLDRGHEQYF. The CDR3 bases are TGTGCCAGTAGTATAGCTCACCTAGATAGGGGCCACGAGCAGTACTTC.

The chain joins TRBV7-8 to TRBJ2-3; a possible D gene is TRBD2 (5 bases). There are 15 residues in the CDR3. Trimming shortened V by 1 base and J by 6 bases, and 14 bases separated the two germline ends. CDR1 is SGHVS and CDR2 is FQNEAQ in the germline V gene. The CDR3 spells CASSLDRGPRDTQYF. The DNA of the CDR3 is TGTGCCAGCAGCTTAGACAGAGGGCCCCGGGATACGCAGTATTTT.

The chain's CDR3 is CASSYSSSPLHF. In nucleotides, the CDR3 is TGTGCCAGCAGTTACTCCTCTTCACCCCTCCACTTT. The chain recombines TRBV6-2 or TRBV6-3 with TRBJ1-6; D gene uncertain. The CDR3 covers 12 residues. V was clipped by 0 bases and J by 9 bases, with 3 bases between them. CDR1 MNHEY and CDR2 SVGEGT come from the germline V gene.

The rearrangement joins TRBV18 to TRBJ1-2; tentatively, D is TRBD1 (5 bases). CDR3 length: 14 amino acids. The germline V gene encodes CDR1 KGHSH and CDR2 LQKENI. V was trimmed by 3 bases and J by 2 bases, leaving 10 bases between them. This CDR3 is CASSPQGRNYGYTF. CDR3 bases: TGTGCCAGCTCACCGCAGGGCAGAAACTATGGCTACACCTTC.

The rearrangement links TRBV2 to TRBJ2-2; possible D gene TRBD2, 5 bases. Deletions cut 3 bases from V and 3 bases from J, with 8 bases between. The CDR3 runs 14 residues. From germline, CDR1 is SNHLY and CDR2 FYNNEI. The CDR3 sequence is CASSDRGYTGELFF. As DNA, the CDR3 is TGTGCCAGCAGTGATCGGGGTTACACCGGGGAGCTGTTTTTT.

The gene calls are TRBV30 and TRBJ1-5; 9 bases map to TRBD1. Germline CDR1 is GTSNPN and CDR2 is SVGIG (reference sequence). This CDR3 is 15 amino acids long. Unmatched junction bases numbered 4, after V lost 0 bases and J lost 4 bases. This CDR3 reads CAWSVGGTGNQPQHF. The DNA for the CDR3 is TGTGCCTGGAGTGTAGGGGGGACAGGGAATCAGCCCCAGCATTTT.

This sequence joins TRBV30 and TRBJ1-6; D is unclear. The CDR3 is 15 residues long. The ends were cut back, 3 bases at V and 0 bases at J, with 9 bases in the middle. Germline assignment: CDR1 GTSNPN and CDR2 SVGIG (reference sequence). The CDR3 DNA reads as TGTGCCTGGAGACCGCTGAGCTCCTATAATTCACCCCTCCACTTT. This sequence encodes CAWRPLSSYNSPLHF.

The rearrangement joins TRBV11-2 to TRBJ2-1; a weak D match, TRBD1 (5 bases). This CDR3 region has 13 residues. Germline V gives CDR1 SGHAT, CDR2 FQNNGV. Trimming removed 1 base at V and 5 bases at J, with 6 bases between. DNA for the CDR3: TGTGCCAGCAGCTTAGGGGGCCACAATGAGCAGTTCTTC. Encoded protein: CASSLGGHNEQFF.

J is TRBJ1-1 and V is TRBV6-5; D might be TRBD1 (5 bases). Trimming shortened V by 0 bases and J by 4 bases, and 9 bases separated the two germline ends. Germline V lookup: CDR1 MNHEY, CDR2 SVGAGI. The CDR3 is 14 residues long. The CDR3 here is CASSYSTGGTEAFF. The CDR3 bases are TGTGCCAGCAGTTACTCGACGGGGGGCACTGAAGCTTTCTTT.

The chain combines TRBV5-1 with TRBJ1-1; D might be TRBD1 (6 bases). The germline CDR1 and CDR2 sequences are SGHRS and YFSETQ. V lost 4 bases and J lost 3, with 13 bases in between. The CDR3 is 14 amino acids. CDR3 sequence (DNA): TGCGCCAGCAGCCCAGGACAGTCTTACACTGAAGCTTTCTTT. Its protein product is CASSPGQSYTEAFF.

The CDR3 loop reads CASSSGTGSGYTF. As DNA, the CDR3 is TGTGCCAGCAGCTCCGGGACAGGGAGTGGCTACACCTTC. This chain connects TRBV7-2 to TRBJ1-2; 9 bases line up with TRBD1. The CDR3 loop spans 13 amino acids. Germline V gives CDR1 SGHTA, CDR2 FQGNSA. The V segment lost 4 bases and the J segment 7 bases; nucleotides outside the gene matches: 4.